This T cell receptor (beta chain) came from a study of PD-1 blockade in classical Hodgkin lymphoma. The patients all showed relapse after autologous stem cell transplantation, while their brentuximab vedotin exposure varied. Reported best responses ranged across complete response, partial response or progressive disease. General study results and limits: Compared with healthy donors, newly diagnosed patients reportedly showed lower baseline TCR diversity.

Profiled with immunoSEQ multiplex PCR; TCRdb holds only in-frame clones, not every one. Among roughly 15,000 clones listed, roughly four fifths were seen once. V dropped 0 bases and J dropped 6 bases, with 5 bases sitting between them. This CDR3 spans 12 amino acids. Per germline, CDR1 LGHNA and CDR2 YSLEER. This clone was seen a handful of times. Its antigen is not identified. The sequences come from peripheral blood mononuclear cells (PBMCs), collected at baseline. The source of this sequence is a human donor with classical Hodgkin lymphoma. The rearrangement uses TRBV4-3 and TRBJ1-2; D gene ambiguous. The DNA of the CDR3 is TGCGCCAGCAGCCAAGATCTTAATGGCTACACCTTC. Protein sequence: CASSQDLNGYTF.